These 4 T cell receptor beta chains were sequenced from one sample in a study of cytomegalovirus exposure and HLA in healthy donors. In the PCR, 60 Vbeta and 13 Jbeta primers were used. Produced via immunoSEQ multiplex PCR; TCRdb's table is partial and in-frame only. This table has roughly 240,000 clones, roughly 73% appearing once. Sequencing was performed on PBMCs. These receptors were collected from a boy aged 5-17 years in good health and CMV-seronegative.

This sequence joins TRBV2 and TRBJ2-1, with D tentatively TRBD1 (6 bases). The CDR3 length is 16 residues. From germline, CDR1 is SNHLY and CDR2 FYNNEI. V gave up 7 bases and J gave up 5 bases, with 21 bases separating them. CDR3 protein: CASTQKGSGVNNEQFF. Here the CDR3 DNA reads TGTGCCAGCACCCAAAAGGGGTCAGGGGTGAACAATGAGCAGTTCTTC.

Only a few counts were recorded for this clone. The chain recombines TRBV5-5 with TRBJ2-1; possible D gene TRBD1, 6 bases. From germline, CDR1 is SGHKS and CDR2 YYEKEE (reference sequence). The ends were cut back, 3 bases at V and 10 bases at J, with 17 bases in the middle. This CDR3 is 14 amino acids long. CDR3 bases: TGTGCCAGCAGCTCTTCCGCAGGGGATTGGGAGCAGTTCTTC. Amino acid sequence: CASSSSAGDWEQFF.

This chain connects TRBV15 to TRBJ2-3; the match to TRBD2 covers 11 bases. Germline CDR1 and CDR2: LNHNV and YYDKDF (reference sequence). The CDR3 loop spans 16 amino acids. The ends lost 1 base at V and 4 bases at J; junction bases unmatched: 4. The CDR3 is CATSRGSGGAPDTQYF. The CDR3 DNA sequence: TGTGCCACCAGCAGAGGTAGCGGGGGGGCCCCAGATACGCAGTATTTT.

The chain uses TRBV7-8 and TRBJ1-4, with 9 positions matching TRBD1. V dropped 4 bases and J dropped 7; count of bases not matched to a gene: 4. This CDR3 has 14 residues. Germline CDR1 is SGHVS and CDR2 is FQNEAQ. The CDR3 DNA reads as TGTGCCAGCAGCTGGACAGGGGCGGGTGAAAAACTGTTTTTT. Protein sequence: CASSWTGAGEKLFF.